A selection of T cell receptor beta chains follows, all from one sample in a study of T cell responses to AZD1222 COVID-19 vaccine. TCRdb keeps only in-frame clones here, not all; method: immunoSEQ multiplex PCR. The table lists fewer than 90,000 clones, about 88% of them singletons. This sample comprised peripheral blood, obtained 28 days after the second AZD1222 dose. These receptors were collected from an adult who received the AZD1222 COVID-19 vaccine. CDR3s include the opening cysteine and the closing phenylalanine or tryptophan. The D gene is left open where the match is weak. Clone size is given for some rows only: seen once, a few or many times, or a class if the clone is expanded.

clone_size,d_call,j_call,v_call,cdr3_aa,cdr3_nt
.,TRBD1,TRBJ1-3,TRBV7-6,CASSLERWGQGGNTIYF,TGTGCCAGCAGCTTGGAGCGATGGGGACAGGGAGGAAACACCATATATTTT
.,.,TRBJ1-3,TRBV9,CASSPRGLGGGSGNTIYF,TGTGCCAGCAGCCCAAGAGGCTTAGGAGGGGGCTCTGGAAACACCATATATTTT
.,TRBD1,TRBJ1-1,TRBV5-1,CASSLEPLGQGDTEAFF,TGCGCCAGCAGCTTGGAGCCCCTGGGACAGGGGGACACTGAAGCTTTCTTT
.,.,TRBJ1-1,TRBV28,CASSFRSGFLSEAFF,TGTGCCAGCAGTTTTCGGTCTGGGTTCCTGTCTGAAGCTTTCTTT
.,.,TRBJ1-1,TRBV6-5,CASSYSQGLLAFF,TGTGCCAGCAGTTACTCGCAGGGGTTGCTAGCTTTCTTT
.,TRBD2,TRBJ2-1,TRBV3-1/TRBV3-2,CASSQTLPTSGGYNEQFF,TGTGCCAGCAGCCAGACCCTACCGACTAGCGGGGGGTACAATGAGCAGTTCTTC
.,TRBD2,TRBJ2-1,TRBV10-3,CAISERDYEEQFF,TGTGCCATCAGTGAGCGGGACTATGAGGAGCAGTTCTTC
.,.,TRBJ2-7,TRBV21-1,CASSTRQGMRNEQYF,TGTGCCAGCAGCACGCGACAGGGGATGAGAAACGAGCAGTACTTC
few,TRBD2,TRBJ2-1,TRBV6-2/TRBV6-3,CASSSPKGLAGGGEQFF,TGTGCCAGCAGTTCCCCTAAGGGACTAGCGGGGGGAGGTGAGCAGTTCTTC
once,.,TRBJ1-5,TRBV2,CASSYSREGSNQPQHF,TGTGCCAGCAGTTACTCCCGGGAAGGCAGCAATCAGCCCCAGCATTTT
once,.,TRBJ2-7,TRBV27,CASSSGRPGEQYF,TGTGCCAGCAGCTCCGGGAGACCAGGGGAGCAGTACTTC
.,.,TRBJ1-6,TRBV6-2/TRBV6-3,CASSPRANNSPLHF,TGTGCCAGCAGTCCGCGGGCCAATAATTCACCCCTCCACTTT
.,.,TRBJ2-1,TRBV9,CASSPDGFSSYNEQFF,TGTGCCAGCAGCCCCGACGGATTTAGCTCCTACAATGAGCAGTTCTTC
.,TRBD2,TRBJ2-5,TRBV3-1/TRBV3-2,CASSQDSRTSGGYQETQYF,TGTGCCAGCAGCCAAGACAGCAGGACTAGCGGGGGGTATCAAGAGACCCAGTACTTC
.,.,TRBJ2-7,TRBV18,CASSPAGTNYEQYF,TGTGCCAGCTCACCAGCAGGGACCAACTACGAGCAGTACTTC
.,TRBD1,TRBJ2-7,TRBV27,CASSPDRGYYEQYF,TGTGCCAGCAGCCCGGACAGGGGGTACTACGAGCAGTACTTC
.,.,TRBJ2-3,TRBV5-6,CASRKRGGAGTDTQYF,TGTGCCAGCAGAAAAAGAGGGGGGGCCGGGACAGATACGCAGTATTTT
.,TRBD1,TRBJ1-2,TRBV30,CAWSRNRGEHGYTF,TGTGCCTGGAGTCGGAACAGGGGAGAGCATGGCTACACCTTC
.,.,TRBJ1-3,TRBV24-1,CATSDRRDSGNTIYF,TGTGCCACCAGTGATCGGAGGGACTCTGGAAACACCATATATTTT
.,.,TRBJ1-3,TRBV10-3,CAIRGVGGSGNTIYF,TGTGCCATCCGGGGTGTAGGGGGCTCTGGAAACACCATATATTTT
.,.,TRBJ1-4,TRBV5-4,CASRQLPSNEKLFF,TGTGCCAGCCGTCAGCTCCCAAGTAATGAAAAACTGTTTTTT
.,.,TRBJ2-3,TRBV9,CASSVRSDTQYF,TGTGCCAGCAGCGTACGATCAGATACGCAGTATTTT
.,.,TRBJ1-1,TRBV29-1,CSVDRGGGYTEAFF,TGCAGCGTTGACCGGGGAGGAGGGTACACTGAAGCTTTCTTT
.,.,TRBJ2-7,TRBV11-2,CASSPRFAYEQYF,TGTGCCAGCAGCCCAAGATTTGCCTACGAGCAGTACTTC
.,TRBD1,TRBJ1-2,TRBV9,CASSETGGGGYGYTF,TGTGCCAGCAGCGAAACAGGGGGTGGAGGCTATGGCTACACCTTC
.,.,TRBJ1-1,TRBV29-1,CSVGGRVMNTEAFF,TGCAGCGTTGGAGGCAGAGTAATGAACACTGAAGCTTTCTTT
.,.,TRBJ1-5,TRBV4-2,CASSQTSNQPQHF,TGTGCCAGCAGCCAAACTAGCAATCAGCCCCAGCATTTT
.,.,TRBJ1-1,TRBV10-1,CASCRQPCAEAFF,TGCGCCAGCTGCCGGCAGCCTTGCGCTGAAGCTTTCTTT
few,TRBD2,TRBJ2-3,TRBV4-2,CASSQAAGGHTDTQYF,TGTGCCAGCAGCCAAGCAGCGGGGGGGCACACAGATACGCAGTATTTT
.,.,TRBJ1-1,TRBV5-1,CASSLFPWGGGVNTEAFF,TGCGCCAGCAGCTTGTTCCCTTGGGGGGGCGGAGTGAACACTGAAGCTTTCTTT
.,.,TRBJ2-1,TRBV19,CASSMGAYEQFF,TGTGCCAGTAGTATGGGGGCTTATGAGCAGTTCTTC
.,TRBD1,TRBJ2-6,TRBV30,CAWTLYRGAGANVLTF,TGTGCCTGGACCTTGTACAGGGGGGCTGGGGCCAACGTCCTGACTTTC
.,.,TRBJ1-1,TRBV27,CASSYGPKAFF,TGTGCCAGCAGTTACGGCCCCAAAGCTTTCTTT
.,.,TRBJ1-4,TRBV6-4,CASSATQASNEKLFF,TGTGCCAGCAGTGCCACCCAAGCGTCCAATGAAAAACTGTTTTTT
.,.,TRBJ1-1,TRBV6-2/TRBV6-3,CASSYDGRANTEAFF,TGTGCCAGCAGTTACGATGGGCGGGCGAACACTGAAGCTTTCTTT
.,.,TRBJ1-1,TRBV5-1,CASSPNVLGFAFF,TGCGCCAGCAGCCCGAACGTTTTGGGGTTCGCTTTCTTT
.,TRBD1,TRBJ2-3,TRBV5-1,CASSFSDRVVTDTQYF,TGCGCCAGCAGCTTCTCGGACAGGGTGGTCACAGATACGCAGTATTTT
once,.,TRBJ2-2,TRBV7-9,CASSLGPDGDTGELFF,TGTGCCAGCAGCTTGGGCCCCGACGGGGACACCGGGGAGCTGTTTTTT
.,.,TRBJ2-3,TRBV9,CASSVDLADTQYF,TGTGCCAGCAGCGTAGATCTTGCAGATACGCAGTATTTT
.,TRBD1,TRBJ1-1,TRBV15,CATSRVDRGRVNTEAFF,TGTGCCACCAGCAGAGTAGACAGGGGGCGGGTGAACACTGAAGCTTTCTTT
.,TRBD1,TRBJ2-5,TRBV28,CASSLPPTGGLETQYF,TGTGCCAGCAGTTTACCCCCTACAGGGGGCCTCGAGACCCAGTACTTC
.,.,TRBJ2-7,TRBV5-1,CASSLAESQQYF,TGCGCCAGCAGCTTGGCTGAGTCCCAGCAGTACTTC
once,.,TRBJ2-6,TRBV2,CASRDTYSGANVLTF,TGTGCCAGCAGGGACACCTACTCTGGGGCCAACGTCCTGACTTTC
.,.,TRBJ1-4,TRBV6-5,CASSYSGANNEKLFF,TGTGCCAGCAGTTACTCAGGGGCCAATAATGAAAAACTGTTTTTT
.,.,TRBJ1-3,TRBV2,CASSDDRLNTIYF,TGTGCCAGCAGTGACGACCGGCTAAACACCATATATTTT
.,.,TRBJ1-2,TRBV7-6,CASSLGPPGGGYGYTF,TGTGCCAGCAGCTTAGGCCCCCCGGGAGGAGGCTATGGCTACACCTTC
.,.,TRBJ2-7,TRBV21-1,CASSKVETGACYEQYF,TGTGCCAGCAGCAAAGTTGAGACAGGAGCCTGCTACGAGCAGTACTTC
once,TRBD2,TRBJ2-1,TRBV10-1,CASSEVAGGPNNEQFF,TGCGCCAGCAGTGAGGTGGCGGGGGGGCCTAACAATGAGCAGTTCTTC
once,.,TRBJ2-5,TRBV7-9,CASSSGLYQEAQYF,TGTGCCAGCAGTTCGGGACTTTACCAAGAGGCCCAGTACTTC
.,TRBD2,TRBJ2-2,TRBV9,CASSVRGLAGWELFF,TGTGCCAGCAGCGTAAGGGGACTAGCGGGATGGGAGCTGTTTTTT
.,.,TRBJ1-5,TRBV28,CAAWGGLQKWPQPQHF,TGTGCCGCATGGGGGGGGCTCCAAAAATGGCCCCAGCCCCAGCATTTT